A selection of T cell receptor beta chains follows, all from one sample in a study of blood T cell repertoires in COVID-19. The method was immunoSEQ multiplex PCR; TCRdb's version includes in-frame clones alone and lacks a portion of them. The sample lists around 260,000 clones; about 90% were seen once. Sequences were obtained from peripheral blood. These receptors were obtained from a woman aged 70-85 years with COVID-19, enrolled during active disease. Each CDR3 is given with its conserved first and last residue. D genes are given only for firm matches. Only part of the rows carry a size: once, few, many, or a class if the clone is expanded.

.	TRBV5-1	.	TRBJ2-1	CASSLGQNSYNEQFF	TGCGCCAGCAGCTTGGGACAGAATTCCTACAATGAGCAGTTCTTC
.	TRBV30	TRBD1	TRBJ1-1	CAWCQGAGTEAFF	TGTGCCTGGTGCCAGGGGGCTGGGACTGAAGCTTTCTTT
.	TRBV6-5	.	TRBJ1-2	CASSQRGRRGYTF	TGTGCCAGCAGCCAACGCGGGCGGCGAGGCTACACCTTC
.	TRBV5-5	.	TRBJ2-2	CASSSGGTGELFF	TGTGCCAGCAGCTCCGGAGGGACCGGGGAGCTGTTTTTT
.	TRBV19	.	TRBJ1-2	CASSLHSGFYGYTF	TGTGCCAGTAGTCTCCACTCAGGGTTCTATGGCTACACCTTC
.	TRBV28	TRBD1	TRBJ1-3	CASSPPPLDRGGNTIYF	TGTGCCAGCAGTCCACCCCCCTTAGACAGGGGTGGAAACACCATATATTTT
once	TRBV5-1	TRBD2	TRBJ2-7	CASSQLAGGPYEQYF	TGCGCCAGCAGTCAACTAGCGGGAGGGCCCTACGAGCAGTACTTC
.	TRBV4-1	.	TRBJ2-1	CASSHPGGRYNEQFF	TGCGCCAGCAGCCATCCCGGAGGGAGGTACAATGAGCAGTTCTTC
.	TRBV7-3	.	TRBJ2-2	CASSPYAGRNTGELFF	TGTGCCAGCAGCCCCTATGCGGGAAGGAACACCGGGGAGCTGTTTTTT
.	TRBV5-1	.	TRBJ1-1	CASSSLTGNTEAFF	TGCGCCAGCAGCTCTCTTACAGGGAACACTGAAGCTTTCTTT
few	TRBV28	.	TRBJ2-7	CASSSTGGIPIEQYF	TGTGCCAGCAGTTCGACCGGGGGTATTCCTATCGAGCAGTACTTC
.	TRBV12-5	.	TRBJ2-2	CASSPWGVNTGELFF	TGTGCTAGTTCCCCCTGGGGGGTGAACACCGGGGAGCTGTTTTTT
.	TRBV19	.	TRBJ2-1	CASSIANYLRNEQFF	TGTGCCAGTAGTATAGCGAACTACCTTCGGAATGAGCAGTTCTTC
.	TRBV5-1	TRBD1	TRBJ1-4	CASSLDRGQPNEKLFF	TGCGCCAGCAGCTTGGACAGGGGGCAACCTAATGAAAAACTGTTTTTT
.	TRBV19	TRBD2	TRBJ2-1	CASTLSGLAGLNEQFF	TGTGCCAGTACCCTTTCCGGGCTAGCGGGATTAAATGAGCAGTTCTTC
once	TRBV19	.	TRBJ2-7	CASSIVGDGTYEQYF	TGTGCCAGTAGTATAGTGGGAGACGGGACCTACGAGCAGTACTTC
few	TRBV3-1/TRBV3-2	TRBD1	TRBJ1-3	CASSRGTDSGNTIYF	TGTGCCAGCAGCCGAGGGACAGACTCTGGAAACACCATATATTTT
.	TRBV7-9	TRBD2	TRBJ2-1	CASSPRLGLAGGPQDEQFF	TGTGCCAGCAGCCCCCGGCTTGGACTAGCGGGAGGACCCCAGGATGAGCAGTTCTTC
once	TRBV5-4	TRBD2	TRBJ2-1	CASSSRSGDSYNEQFF	TGTGCCAGCAGCTCCCGTAGCGGGGACTCCTACAATGAGCAGTTCTTC
.	TRBV20-1	.	TRBJ2-1	CSASLDIVSGRNEQFF	TGCAGTGCTAGTTTGGACATAGTTTCTGGTCGCAATGAGCAGTTCTTC
.	TRBV19	TRBD1	TRBJ1-1	CASSPDRTAYMNTEAFF	TGTGCCAGTAGTCCGGACAGGACCGCGTACATGAACACTGAAGCTTTCTTT
.	TRBV18	TRBD2	TRBJ2-7	CASSRTATSGGTESISYEQYF	TGTGCCAGCTCACGAACAGCGACTAGCGGGGGTACCGAATCTATATCCTACGAGCAGTACTTC
.	TRBV27	TRBD1	TRBJ2-7	CASSLSGTGGSGEQYF	TGTGCCAGCAGTTTATCCGGGACAGGGGGTTCGGGAGAGCAGTACTTC
.	TRBV10-3	.	TRBJ2-7	CAISESGRGYEQYF	TGTGCCATCAGTGAGTCCGGCAGGGGCTACGAGCAGTACTTC
.	TRBV19	TRBD1	TRBJ1-2	CASSRGQGNYGYTF	TGTGCCAGTAGTAGAGGACAGGGAAACTATGGCTACACCTTC
.	TRBV18	.	TRBJ2-1	CASSEQGGVYNEQFF	TGTGCCAGCTCAGAACAGGGAGGGGTTTACAATGAGCAGTTCTTC
.	TRBV7-9	.	TRBJ1-4	CASSLNPRTVTGEKLFF	TGTGCCAGCAGCCTAAACCCCCGGACGGTAACAGGTGAAAAACTGTTTTTT
once	TRBV7-9	TRBD1	TRBJ2-7	CASSLGTGRSSYEQYF	TGTGCCAGCAGCTTGGGGACAGGGCGCAGCTCCTACGAGCAGTACTTC
.	TRBV11-2	.	TRBJ1-6	CASSLAGSYNSPLHF	TGTGCCAGCAGCTTAGCGGGCTCCTATAATTCACCCCTCCACTTT
.	TRBV27	TRBD1	TRBJ1-2	CASSSGGRGGYTF	TGTGCCAGCAGCTCAGGGGGAAGGGGGGGCTACACCTTC
.	TRBV27	TRBD2	TRBJ2-2	CASSYPSGGTGELFF	TGTGCCAGCAGTTACCCGAGCGGGGGCACCGGGGAGCTGTTTTTT
.	TRBV6-5	TRBD1	TRBJ2-5	CASSTRDRGQETQYF	TGTGCCAGCAGTACCCGGGACAGGGGCCAAGAGACCCAGTACTTC
.	TRBV11-3	TRBD2	TRBJ2-2	CASSPTTSGYGELFF	TGTGCCAGCAGCCCAACGACTAGCGGGTACGGGGAGCTGTTTTTT
once	TRBV7-3	TRBD2	TRBJ2-3	CASSLGILGGRTDTQYF	TGTGCCAGCAGCTTAGGTATCCTTGGCGGGAGAACAGATACGCAGTATTTT
.	TRBV5-4	.	TRBJ1-1	CASSFDTQNTEAFF	TGTGCCAGCAGCTTTGACACCCAGAACACTGAAGCTTTCTTT
once	TRBV9	TRBD2	TRBJ2-5	CASSARRPIGGGPFPETQYF	TGTGCCAGCAGCGCTCGCCGACCGATCGGGGGAGGGCCTTTTCCAGAGACCCAGTACTTC
.	TRBV3-1/TRBV3-2	TRBD1	TRBJ1-1	CASSQPAGTGGSRTEAFF	TGTGCCAGCAGCCAACCCGCCGGGACAGGGGGCTCACGCACTGAAGCTTTCTTT
few	TRBV11-2	.	TRBJ1-1	CASSLVRGAEAFF	TGTGCCAGCAGCTTAGTACGGGGGGCTGAAGCTTTCTTT
.	TRBV2	.	TRBJ2-3	CASSGPGDTQYF	TGTGCCAGCAGTGGCCCGGGGGATACGCAGTATTTT
once	TRBV28	TRBD1	TRBJ1-1	CASSDRGDTEAFF	TGTGCCAGCAGCGACAGGGGAGACACTGAAGCTTTCTTT
.	TRBV9	TRBD2	TRBJ2-7	CASSPDSGRVEQYF	TGTGCCAGCAGCCCCGATAGCGGGAGGGTCGAGCAGTACTTC
.	TRBV28	TRBD1	TRBJ1-1	CASSYRGTEAFF	TGTGCCAGCAGTTACAGGGGAACTGAAGCTTTCTTT
.	TRBV7-9	.	TRBJ2-1	CASSLSDNEQFF	TGTGCCAGCAGCTTATCCGACAATGAGCAGTTCTTC
.	TRBV19	TRBD2	TRBJ2-1	CASSIFGLAGGPDEQFF	TGTGCCAGTAGTATCTTTGGGCTAGCGGGAGGGCCGGATGAGCAGTTCTTC
.	TRBV5-1	.	TRBJ2-2	CASSLVAGQNTGELFF	TGCGCCAGCAGCTTGGTGGCGGGCCAGAACACCGGGGAGCTGTTTTTT
.	TRBV5-3	.	TRBJ1-5	CARSLIGDSRGQPQHF	TGTGCCAGAAGCCTGATAGGGGACTCAAGGGGCCAGCCCCAGCATTTT
.	TRBV6-6	.	TRBJ1-1	CASSYGGGAGNTEAFF	TGTGCCAGCAGTTACGGGGGGGGCGCCGGCAACACTGAAGCTTTCTTT
once	TRBV5-1	TRBD2	TRBJ2-1	CASSMTGGTEQFF	TGCGCCAGCAGCATGACGGGAGGGACCGAGCAGTTCTTC
.	TRBV12-3/TRBV12-4	.	TRBJ1-1	CASSLSQLFVAFF	TGTGCCAGCAGTCTCTCCCAGTTGTTTGTAGCTTTCTTT
.	TRBV19	.	TRBJ2-5	CASSSRGARETQYF	TGTGCCAGTAGCTCCAGGGGAGCTAGAGAGACCCAGTACTTC
few	TRBV7-9	TRBD2	TRBJ2-7	CASSSRTSGSEEQYF	TGTGCCAGCAGCTCTCGGACTAGCGGGAGCGAGGAGCAGTACTTC
once	TRBV2	.	TRBJ2-5	CASLLGGDQETQYF	TGTGCCAGTCTCTTAGGCGGCGACCAAGAGACCCAGTACTTC
.	TRBV24-1	TRBD2	TRBJ2-1	CATSDPGFSGIYNEQFF	TGTGCCACCAGTGACCCGGGTTTTAGCGGGATTTACAATGAGCAGTTCTTC
.	TRBV27	TRBD1	TRBJ2-2	CASSGWPGQGNPGELFF	TGTGCCAGCAGTGGATGGCCGGGACAGGGAAACCCCGGGGAGCTGTTTTTT
.	TRBV9	.	TRBJ2-2	CASSVGASGEPGELFF	TGTGCCAGCAGCGTAGGAGCTTCGGGAGAACCCGGGGAGCTGTTTTTT
once	TRBV13	TRBD1	TRBJ1-2	CASSLAPGQGAVVDYGYTF	TGTGCCAGCAGCTTAGCCCCAGGACAGGGGGCGGTCGTGGACTATGGCTACACCTTC